A selection of T cell receptor beta chains follows, all from one sample in a study of blood T cell repertoires in COVID-19. Sequencing used immunoSEQ multiplex PCR; TCRdb keeps in-frame clones, though not all of them. The repertoire holds approximately 210,000 clones, with around four fifths as singletons. Sequences were obtained from peripheral blood. The receptors here all came from a woman in her fifties or sixties with acute or convalescent COVID-19. CDR3s include the opening cysteine and the closing phenylalanine or tryptophan. The order of the fields is CDR3 protein, CDR3 DNA, J gene, clone size, D gene, V gene. D genes are given only for firm matches. The size of a clone is reported for some rows only, either as once, few or many, or as a class for expanded clones.

CASSLNPTANTEAFF | TGTGCCAGCAGTTTGAATCCCACAGCGAACACTGAAGCTTTCTTT | TRBJ1-1 | - | - | TRBV28
CASSVGTSGRTDTQYF | TGCGCCAGCAGCGTGGGGACTAGCGGCCGCACAGATACGCAGTATTTT | TRBJ2-3 | - | TRBD2 | TRBV5-1
CASSQERSSGDMQYF | TGCGCCAGCAGCCAAGAGAGAAGCAGTGGAGATATGCAGTATTTT | TRBJ2-3 | once | - | TRBV4-1
CASSLVLASGFNEQFF | TGTGCCAGCAGCTTAGTTCTGGCTTCTGGCTTCAATGAGCAGTTCTTC | TRBJ2-1 | - | - | TRBV7-6
CASSPLRGTEAFF | TGCGCCAGCAGCCCACTGAGAGGGACTGAAGCTTTCTTT | TRBJ1-1 | many | - | TRBV5-1
CASGDGDRPPYGYTF | TGTGCCAGCGGGGACGGGGACAGGCCGCCTTATGGCTACACCTTC | TRBJ1-2 | many | TRBD1 | TRBV2
CASLPSGTAKSQSDYNEQFF | TGTGCCAGTCTTCCGTCCGGGACAGCTAAATCCCAAAGCGACTACAATGAGCAGTTCTTC | TRBJ2-1 | - | TRBD1 | TRBV19
CATRYAGDNNEQFF | TGTGCCACCAGGTACGCGGGAGACAACAATGAGCAGTTCTTC | TRBJ2-1 | - | TRBD2 | TRBV15
CASSPITSRVHEQFF | TGTGCCAGCAGCCCAATTACTAGTAGGGTCCATGAGCAGTTCTTC | TRBJ2-1 | - | - | TRBV11-2
CASSGTGTEAFF | TGCGCCAGCAGCGGAACAGGGACCGAAGCTTTCTTT | TRBJ1-1 | - | - | TRBV5-1
CASASGRRVYEQYF | TGTGCCAGCGCTAGCGGGAGGCGGGTCTACGAGCAGTACTTC | TRBJ2-7 | - | TRBD2 | TRBV27
CASSLSTSGSYEQYF | TGTGCCAGCAGTTTATCGACTAGCGGGAGTTACGAGCAGTACTTC | TRBJ2-7 | - | TRBD2 | TRBV28
CAWTPLAGGNTGELFF | TGTGCCTGGACTCCCCTAGCGGGAGGGAACACCGGGGAGCTGTTTTTT | TRBJ2-2 | - | TRBD2 | TRBV30
CASSTIRGGVGEQYF | TGTGCCAGCAGCACAATAAGGGGCGGAGTAGGCGAGCAGTACTTC | TRBJ2-7 | - | - | TRBV11-2
CASSEDWNQPQHF | TGTGCCAGCAGCGAGGACTGGAATCAGCCCCAGCATTTT | TRBJ1-5 | - | - | TRBV5-4
CASSYEGTSGIGEQYF | TGTGCCAGCAGTTACGAGGGGACTAGCGGGATTGGCGAGCAGTACTTC | TRBJ2-7 | many | TRBD2 | TRBV6-5
CASSPQTSGRLADTQYF | TGTGCCAGCAGTCCCCAGACTAGCGGGAGACTGGCAGATACGCAGTATTTT | TRBJ2-3 | - | TRBD2 | TRBV28
CSASPKNTEAFF | TGCAGTGCTAGTCCCAAGAACACTGAAGCTTTCTTT | TRBJ1-1 | few | - | TRBV20-1
CASSPDRGRGDEQYF | TGTGCCAGCAGTCCGGACAGGGGCAGAGGCGACGAGCAGTACTTC | TRBJ2-7 | - | TRBD1 | TRBV2
CASSSTKLSGRAPEQFF | TGTGCCAGCAGCTCAACTAAGCTTAGCGGGAGGGCCCCTGAGCAGTTCTTC | TRBJ2-1 | - | TRBD2 | TRBV7-3
CASSVVLAHYEQYF | TGTGCCAGCAGTGTTGTCCTAGCGCACTACGAGCAGTACTTC | TRBJ2-7 | - | - | TRBV2
CSVGGGEAEAFF | TGCAGCGTTGGTGGAGGTGAAGCTGAAGCTTTCTTT | TRBJ1-1 | - | - | TRBV29-1
CSVSTSSGANVLTF | TGCAGCGTTAGTACTAGCTCTGGGGCCAACGTCCTGACTTTC | TRBJ2-6 | - | - | TRBV29-1
CASSPGLGEQYF | TGCGCCAGCAGCCCGGGACTGGGAGAGCAGTACTTC | TRBJ2-7 | - | - | TRBV5-1
CASSSIRGSGTETQYF | TGTGCCAGCAGTTCCATTAGAGGTTCGGGAACAGAGACCCAGTACTTC | TRBJ2-5 | - | - | TRBV28
CASSLRLNEKLFF | TGTGCCAGCAGTTTGCGGCTTAATGAAAAACTGTTTTTT | TRBJ1-4 | - | - | TRBV12-3/TRBV12-4
CASGQRTGRRYEQYF | TGTGCTAGTGGTCAAAGGACAGGGCGACGCTACGAGCAGTACTTC | TRBJ2-7 | - | TRBD1 | TRBV12-5
CASSFGDTDTGELFF | TGTGCCAGCAGCTTCGGGGATACGGACACCGGGGAGCTGTTTTTT | TRBJ2-2 | - | - | TRBV5-4
CASSLSGGRSYEQYF | TGTGCCAGCAGCTTGTCGGGGGGACGCTCCTACGAGCAGTACTTC | TRBJ2-7 | - | TRBD2 | TRBV5-4
CASSRITSEKEFF | TGTGCCAGCAGTCGAATAACTAGCGAAAAGGAGTTCTTC | TRBJ2-1 | - | TRBD2 | TRBV28
CASTLNREGSYEQYF | TGTGCCAGTACCCTAAACCGGGAGGGATCCTACGAGCAGTACTTC | TRBJ2-7 | - | TRBD2 | TRBV19
CASSLGQGKGQYF | TGTGCCAGCAGTTTGGGACAGGGAAAGGGGCAGTACTTC | TRBJ2-7 | few | TRBD1 | TRBV27
CASRMLGRGDQETQYF | TGCGCCAGCAGGATGCTAGGGAGGGGGGACCAAGAGACCCAGTACTTC | TRBJ2-5 | few | - | TRBV5-1
CASRPGGNQETQYF | TGTGCCAGCAGACCTGGGGGCAACCAAGAGACCCAGTACTTC | TRBJ2-5 | - | - | TRBV28